Listed below are T cell receptor beta chains from one sample, sequenced in a study of identical twins. TCRdb itself ran the 5' RACE reads through MiXCR, one entry per CDR3 protein. The sample records about 690,000 distinct CDR3 sequences, approximately 6% being singletons. The source material was naive T cells sorted from blood. Receptors originate from a man between 18 and 29 years old in good health. Each CDR3 is given with its conserved first and last residue. A D gene is named only where the DNA matches it firmly. A clone size is listed for some rows: how often the clone was seen (once, few, many), or a class if it is expanded.

D gene	J gene	clone size	V gene	CDR3 DNA	CDR3 protein
NA	TRBJ2-2	many	TRBV20-1	TGCAGTGCTATACACTTTAACACCGGGGAGCTGTTTTTT	CSAIHFNTGELFF
NA	TRBJ1-1	NA	TRBV29-1	TGCAGCCCCTCCTTTGGGGGTCACACTGAAGCTTTCTTT	CSPSFGGHTEAFF
NA	TRBJ2-1	many	TRBV20-1	TGCAGTGCTAGAGATAACGTTCGCGGCGTAATCTACAATGAGCAGTTCTTC	CSARDNVRGVIYNEQFF
NA	TRBJ1-5	few	TRBV30	TGTGCCTGGAGTATTTCGGGAGATCAGCCCCAGCATTTT	CAWSISGDQPQHF
NA	TRBJ2-1	many	TRBV27	TGTGCCAGCAGTTATGGTGCTTACAATGAGCAGTTCTTC	CASSYGAYNEQFF
TRBD1	TRBJ2-1	few	TRBV5-1	TGCGCCAGCAGCTCCTACAGGGGCCCCGCATTCGGTCGCAATGAGCAGTTCTTC	CASSSYRGPAFGRNEQFF
NA	TRBJ2-1	many	TRBV7-2	TGTGCCAGCAGCGCCCCGGGGCAGATTGTCGGCAATGAGCAGTTCTTC	CASSAPGQIVGNEQFF
NA	TRBJ1-1	NA	TRBV5-1	TGCGCCAGCGGGCCGGGAAGTCTGAACACTGAAGCTTTCTTT	CASGPGSLNTEAFF
TRBD2	TRBJ2-3	NA	TRBV5-1	TGCGCCAGCAGCTTGGGGACTAGCTCGAGCACAGATACGCAGTATTTT	CASSLGTSSSTDTQYF
NA	TRBJ2-5	NA	TRBV7-2	TGTGCCAGCAGCTTAGCCCTGAGATCGGAGACCCAGTACTTC	CASSLALRSETQYF
NA	TRBJ1-1	many	TRBV6-5	TGTGCCAGCAGTTACTGGCTAGAAGCTTTCTTT	CASSYWLEAFF
NA	TRBJ1-2	many	TRBV5-6	TGTGCCAGCAGCTTGCCTCCTGCTAACTATGGCTACACCTTC	CASSLPPANYGYTF
TRBD2	TRBJ2-3	many	TRBV20-1	TGCAGTGCTCGCGCGGGACTAGCGGGAGATACGCAGTATTTT	CSARAGLAGDTQYF
NA	TRBJ1-6	many	TRBV6-1	TGTGCCAGCAGCGACAACAGGGCGCTAGTTTCACCCCTCCACTTT	CASSDNRALVSPLHF
NA	TRBJ2-1	many	TRBV5-6	TGTGCCAGCAGCTTTAAGTGGCTTTCGGGGGCCGGCGAGAATGAGCAGTTCTTC	CASSFKWLSGAGENEQFF
NA	TRBJ1-6	NA	TRBV7-2	TGTGCCAGCAGCTTGCAGGGGATAAATTCACCCCTCCACTTT	CASSLQGINSPLHF
TRBD1	TRBJ1-1	many	TRBV29-1	TGCAGCGCCGACCTGGACAGGGGAACTGAAGCTTTCTTT	CSADLDRGTEAFF
TRBD2	TRBJ2-1	NA	TRBV20-1	TGCAGTGCTAGCGGCGGGAGGAGCCCCAATGAGCAGTTCTTC	CSASGGRSPNEQFF
TRBD2	TRBJ2-1	many	TRBV5-5	TGTGCCAGTCAGCGGGAGGGCCTCGATGAGCAGTTCTTC	CASQREGLDEQFF
NA	TRBJ1-4	many	TRBV13	TGTGCCAGCTACCAATTGGCAACTAATGAAAAACTGTTTTTT	CASYQLATNEKLFF
NA	TRBJ1-2	many	TRBV28	TGTGCCAGCAGCTCCGGGAGTGGCTACACCTTC	CASSSGSGYTF
TRBD1	TRBJ2-3	NA	TRBV18	TGTGCCAGCTCCCCTTTGACAGGGGGCGGACCCACAGATACGCAGTATTTT	CASSPLTGGGPTDTQYF
NA	TRBJ1-1	NA	TRBV30	TGTGCCTGGAAGCGTGGCACTGAAGCTTTCTTT	CAWKRGTEAFF
NA	TRBJ1-2	few	TRBV25-1	TGTGCCAGCAGTGAATCCCCTGGGCGGGCTAACTATGGCTACACCTTC	CASSESPGRANYGYTF
NA	TRBJ2-5	few	TRBV5-1	TGCGCCAGCGGCGGGGGCGCCTTAGGGACCCAGTACTTC	CASGGGALGTQYF
NA	TRBJ2-3	many	TRBV12-3/TRBV12-4	TGTGCCAGCAGTTTAACCCCCCGCACAGATACGCAGTATTTT	CASSLTPRTDTQYF
NA	TRBJ1-4	few	TRBV5-1	TGCGCCAGCAGGGACCAAAGGGAAAAACTGTTTTTT	CASRDQREKLFF
TRBD1	TRBJ2-1	few	TRBV12-3/TRBV12-4	TGTGCCAGCAGTCTCGGCAGGACAGGGGTCGATGAGCAGTTCTTC	CASSLGRTGVDEQFF